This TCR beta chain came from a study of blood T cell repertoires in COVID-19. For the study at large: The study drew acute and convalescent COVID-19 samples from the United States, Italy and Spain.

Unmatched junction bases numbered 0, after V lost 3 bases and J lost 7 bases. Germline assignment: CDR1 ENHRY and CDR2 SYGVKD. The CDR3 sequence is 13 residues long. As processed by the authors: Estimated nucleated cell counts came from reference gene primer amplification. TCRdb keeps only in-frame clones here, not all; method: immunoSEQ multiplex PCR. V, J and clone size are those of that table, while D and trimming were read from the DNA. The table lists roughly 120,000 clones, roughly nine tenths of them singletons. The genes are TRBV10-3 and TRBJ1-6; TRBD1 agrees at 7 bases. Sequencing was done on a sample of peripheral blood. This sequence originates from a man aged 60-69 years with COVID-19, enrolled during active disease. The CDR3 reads CAISEQGNSPLHF. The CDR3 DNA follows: TGTGCCATCAGTGAACAGGGGAATTCACCCCTCCACTTT.